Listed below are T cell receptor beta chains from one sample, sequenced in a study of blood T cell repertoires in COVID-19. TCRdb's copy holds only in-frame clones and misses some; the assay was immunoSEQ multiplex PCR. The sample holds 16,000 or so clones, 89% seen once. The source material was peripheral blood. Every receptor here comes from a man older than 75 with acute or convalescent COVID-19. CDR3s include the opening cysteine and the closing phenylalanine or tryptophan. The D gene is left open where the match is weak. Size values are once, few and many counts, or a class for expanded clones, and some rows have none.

CDR3aa: CASSQGPGVQETQYF
CDR3nt: TGTGCCAGCAGCCAAGGGCCCGGGGTGCAAGAGACCCAGTACTTC
abundance: NA
j_gene: TRBJ2-5
d_gene: NA
v_gene: TRBV3-1/TRBV3-2

CDR3aa: CASSITQGDSPLHF
CDR3nt: TGTGCCAGTAGTATTACACAGGGGGATTCACCCCTCCACTTT
abundance: NA
j_gene: TRBJ1-6
d_gene: TRBD1
v_gene: TRBV19

CDR3aa: CSVVYQSRAGTEAFF
CDR3nt: TGCAGCGTTGTGTACCAGTCACGGGCGGGCACTGAAGCTTTCTTT
abundance: NA
j_gene: TRBJ1-1
d_gene: NA
v_gene: TRBV29-1

CDR3aa: CASSLTGYSGNTIYF
CDR3nt: TGTGCCAGCAGTCTCACAGGGTACTCTGGAAACACCATATATTTT
abundance: NA
j_gene: TRBJ1-3
d_gene: NA
v_gene: TRBV28

CDR3aa: CASRGTGTWETQYF
CDR3nt: TGTGCCAGCAGGGGGACAGGGACGTGGGAGACCCAGTACTTC
abundance: NA
j_gene: TRBJ2-5
d_gene: TRBD1
v_gene: TRBV2

CDR3aa: CATRQGGTANQPQHF
CDR3nt: TGTGCCACTAGACAGGGCGGCACAGCAAATCAGCCCCAGCATTTT
abundance: NA
j_gene: TRBJ1-5
d_gene: TRBD1
v_gene: TRBV19

CDR3aa: CSVAGGSGTGELFF
CDR3nt: TGCAGCGTCGCAGGGGGCTCGGGCACCGGGGAGCTGTTTTTT
abundance: NA
j_gene: TRBJ2-2
d_gene: TRBD1
v_gene: TRBV29-1

CDR3aa: CASSPSSTDTQYF
CDR3nt: TGTGCCAGCTCGCCATCTAGCACAGATACGCAGTATTTT
abundance: NA
j_gene: TRBJ2-3
d_gene: NA
v_gene: TRBV18

CDR3aa: CASTSGTGFGKLFF
CDR3nt: TGTGCCAGCACCTCCGGGACAGGGTTCGGAAAACTGTTTTTT
abundance: NA
j_gene: TRBJ1-4
d_gene: TRBD1
v_gene: TRBV6-5

CDR3aa: CASSPPAANYGYTF
CDR3nt: TGTGCCAGCTCACCACCGGCGGCGAACTATGGCTACACCTTC
abundance: NA
j_gene: TRBJ1-2
d_gene: NA
v_gene: TRBV18

CDR3aa: CASSVDDRLNTEAFF
CDR3nt: TGTGCCAGCAGCGTAGATGACAGATTGAACACTGAAGCTTTCTTT
abundance: NA
j_gene: TRBJ1-1
d_gene: NA
v_gene: TRBV9

CDR3aa: CASRSSGGGAFF
CDR3nt: TGTGCCAGCAGATCGAGTGGCGGAGGAGCTTTCTTT
abundance: NA
j_gene: TRBJ1-1
d_gene: NA
v_gene: TRBV12-3/TRBV12-4

CDR3aa: CASSIVPSGDTEAFF
CDR3nt: TGTGCCAGCAGCATAGTCCCGTCGGGAGACACTGAAGCTTTCTTT
abundance: NA
j_gene: TRBJ1-1
d_gene: NA
v_gene: TRBV3-1/TRBV3-2

CDR3aa: CASSPPQGANTGELFF
CDR3nt: TGTGCCAGCTCACCACCACAGGGGGCGAACACCGGGGAGCTGTTTTTT
abundance: NA
j_gene: TRBJ2-2
d_gene: TRBD1
v_gene: TRBV18

CDR3aa: CASSKEGTGGFYSGNTIYF
CDR3nt: TGTGCCAGCAGCAAAGAGGGGACAGGGGGCTTTTACTCTGGAAACACCATATATTTT
abundance: NA
j_gene: TRBJ1-3
d_gene: NA
v_gene: TRBV21-1

CDR3aa: CASSLRARTEAFF
CDR3nt: TGTGCCAGCAGCTTGAGGGCCCGCACTGAAGCTTTCTTT
abundance: NA
j_gene: TRBJ1-1
d_gene: NA
v_gene: TRBV11-3

CDR3aa: CASSLVAGVGTDTQYF
CDR3nt: TGTGCCAGCAGTTTGGTAGCGGGAGTTGGCACAGATACGCAGTATTTT
abundance: NA
j_gene: TRBJ2-3
d_gene: TRBD2
v_gene: TRBV2

CDR3aa: CASSLGEGRPDQGGYTF
CDR3nt: TGTGCCAGCAGCTTAGGGGAGGGTCGGCCCGACCAGGGGGGCTACACCTTC
abundance: NA
j_gene: TRBJ1-2
d_gene: NA
v_gene: TRBV7-9

CDR3aa: CASSMEGYYEQYF
CDR3nt: TGTGCCAGCAGTATGGAGGGGTACTACGAGCAGTACTTC
abundance: NA
j_gene: TRBJ2-7
d_gene: NA
v_gene: TRBV6-2/TRBV6-3

CDR3aa: CAWSVLSGLNQPQHF
CDR3nt: TGTGCCTGGAGTGTACTATCAGGGCTCAATCAGCCCCAGCATTTT
abundance: NA
j_gene: TRBJ1-5
d_gene: NA
v_gene: TRBV30

CDR3aa: CASSVQGAASTDTQYF
CDR3nt: TGTGCCAGCAGTGTGCAGGGGGCAGCTAGCACAGATACGCAGTATTTT
abundance: once
j_gene: TRBJ2-3
d_gene: TRBD1
v_gene: TRBV2

CDR3aa: CASSETGSYEQYF
CDR3nt: TGTGCCAGCAGTGAGACAGGCTCCTACGAGCAGTACTTC
abundance: NA
j_gene: TRBJ2-7
d_gene: NA
v_gene: TRBV6-1

CDR3aa: CASISPVGQGASSYGYTF
CDR3nt: TGTGCCAGCATATCCCCGGTGGGACAGGGGGCTTCGAGCTATGGCTACACCTTC
abundance: NA
j_gene: TRBJ1-2
d_gene: TRBD1
v_gene: TRBV5-8

CDR3aa: CASSLGSRGWDTQYF
CDR3nt: TGTGCCAGCAGCTTAGGGAGCAGGGGGTGGGATACGCAGTATTTT
abundance: NA
j_gene: TRBJ2-3
d_gene: TRBD1
v_gene: TRBV11-2

CDR3aa: CASSLSRQGATDTQYF
CDR3nt: TGTGCCAGCAGCTTGTCCCGACAGGGGGCTACAGATACGCAGTATTTT
abundance: once
j_gene: TRBJ2-3
d_gene: TRBD1
v_gene: TRBV7-9

CDR3aa: CASSFVATDTQYF
CDR3nt: TGTGCCAGCAGCTTCGTGGCCACGGATACGCAGTATTTT
abundance: NA
j_gene: TRBJ2-3
d_gene: NA
v_gene: TRBV7-2

CDR3aa: CASSQDSGLAEYNEQFF
CDR3nt: TGCGCCAGCAGCCAAGATAGCGGACTAGCGGAATACAATGAGCAGTTCTTC
abundance: once
j_gene: TRBJ2-1
d_gene: TRBD2
v_gene: TRBV4-1

CDR3aa: CASSSQGSGYTF
CDR3nt: TGTGCCAGCAGTTCTCAGGGATCTGGCTACACCTTC
abundance: few
j_gene: TRBJ1-2
d_gene: NA
v_gene: TRBV6-5

CDR3aa: CASSRPRDSQTYSNQPQHF
CDR3nt: TGCGCCAGCAGCCGGCCTCGGGACAGCCAGACTTATAGCAATCAGCCCCAGCATTTT
abundance: NA
j_gene: TRBJ1-5
d_gene: TRBD1
v_gene: TRBV5-1

CDR3aa: CASSETGYGYTF
CDR3nt: TGTGCCAGCAGCGAGACAGGGTATGGCTACACCTTC
abundance: NA
j_gene: TRBJ1-2
d_gene: TRBD1
v_gene: TRBV5-4

CDR3aa: CSALGEDQYF
CDR3nt: TGCAGTGCTTTAGGGGAGGATCAGTACTTC
abundance: NA
j_gene: TRBJ2-7
d_gene: NA
v_gene: TRBV20-1

CDR3aa: CASSQQGVYGYTF
CDR3nt: TGTGCCAGCAGTCAACAGGGAGTCTATGGCTACACCTTC
abundance: NA
j_gene: TRBJ1-2
d_gene: NA
v_gene: TRBV6-6

CDR3aa: CASSLGGKRFF
CDR3nt: TGTGCCAGCAGCTTAGGAGGGAAACGGTTCTTC
abundance: NA
j_gene: TRBJ2-1
d_gene: NA
v_gene: TRBV7-2

CDR3aa: CASSSRQGAKNTEAFF
CDR3nt: TGTGCCAGCAGCTCGAGACAGGGCGCAAAGAACACTGAAGCTTTCTTT
abundance: NA
j_gene: TRBJ1-1
d_gene: TRBD1
v_gene: TRBV28

CDR3aa: CASSQQDPYEQYF
CDR3nt: TGTGCCAGCAGCCAACAGGATCCCTACGAGCAGTACTTC
abundance: NA
j_gene: TRBJ2-7
d_gene: NA
v_gene: TRBV7-9

CDR3aa: CASSIGGGSGNTEAFF
CDR3nt: TGTGCCAGTAGTATAGGTGGAGGGAGTGGGAACACTGAAGCTTTCTTT
abundance: NA
j_gene: TRBJ1-1
d_gene: NA
v_gene: TRBV19

CDR3aa: CASSLGVAGESNEQFF
CDR3nt: TGTGCCAGCAGCTTGGGGGTAGCGGGGGAGAGCAATGAGCAGTTCTTC
abundance: NA
j_gene: TRBJ2-1
d_gene: TRBD2
v_gene: TRBV5-4

CDR3aa: CASSRKVLRACDSYEQYF
CDR3nt: TGTGCCAGCAGCAGAAAAGTTCTCAGGGCCTGCGACTCCTACGAGCAGTACTTC
abundance: NA
j_gene: TRBJ2-7
d_gene: NA
v_gene: TRBV21-1

CDR3aa: CASSVETGNTEAFF
CDR3nt: TGTGCCAGCAGCGTAGAGACAGGTAACACTGAAGCTTTCTTT
abundance: NA
j_gene: TRBJ1-1
d_gene: NA
v_gene: TRBV9

CDR3aa: CASSQSSRERGRIYEQYF
CDR3nt: TGTGCCAGCAGCCAGAGTTCGCGCGAGCGGGGGCGAATCTACGAGCAGTACTTC
abundance: few
j_gene: TRBJ2-7
d_gene: TRBD2
v_gene: TRBV3-1/TRBV3-2

CDR3aa: CAWSRQGVNSRINQPQHF
CDR3nt: TGTGCCTGGAGCAGGCAGGGGGTAAATTCGAGGATCAATCAGCCCCAGCATTTT
abundance: once
j_gene: TRBJ1-5
d_gene: TRBD1
v_gene: TRBV30

CDR3aa: CASSPRGGTGGGGYTF
CDR3nt: TGTGCCAGTAGCCCCCGAGGAGGGACAGGGGGCGGCGGCTACACCTTC
abundance: few
j_gene: TRBJ1-2
d_gene: TRBD1
v_gene: TRBV19

CDR3aa: CASSPGSNTEAFF
CDR3nt: TGTGCCAGCTCACCCGGTTCAAACACTGAAGCTTTCTTT
abundance: NA
j_gene: TRBJ1-1
d_gene: NA
v_gene: TRBV18

CDR3aa: CASSEGTRSNYGYTF
CDR3nt: TGTGCCAGCAGTGAGGGGACACGCTCTAACTATGGCTACACCTTC
abundance: few
j_gene: TRBJ1-2
d_gene: NA
v_gene: TRBV2

CDR3aa: CAIGRDQETQYF
CDR3nt: TGTGCCATCGGGAGGGATCAAGAGACCCAGTACTTC
abundance: NA
j_gene: TRBJ2-5
d_gene: TRBD2
v_gene: TRBV10-3

CDR3aa: CASSSSGSINQPQHF
CDR3nt: TGTGCCAGTAGTTCCTCCGGGAGTATCAATCAGCCCCAGCATTTT
abundance: NA
j_gene: TRBJ1-5
d_gene: NA
v_gene: TRBV19

CDR3aa: CASSLDGTGPYGYTF
CDR3nt: TGTGCCAGCAGCTTGGATGGGACAGGCCCCTATGGCTACACCTTC
abundance: NA
j_gene: TRBJ1-2
d_gene: TRBD1
v_gene: TRBV5-4

CDR3aa: CASSDGQFANTGELFF
CDR3nt: TGTGCCAGCAGTGATGGACAGTTCGCGAACACCGGGGAGCTGTTTTTT
abundance: NA
j_gene: TRBJ2-2
d_gene: NA
v_gene: TRBV25-1

CDR3aa: CASSSPSGSYGDEQFF
CDR3nt: TGTGCCAGTAGTAGCCCTAGCGGGAGTTACGGGGATGAGCAGTTCTTC
abundance: NA
j_gene: TRBJ2-1
d_gene: TRBD2
v_gene: TRBV19

CDR3aa: CASSPITGDTEAFF
CDR3nt: TGTGCCAGCAGTCCGATCACAGGGGACACTGAAGCTTTCTTT
abundance: NA
j_gene: TRBJ1-1
d_gene: TRBD1
v_gene: TRBV2